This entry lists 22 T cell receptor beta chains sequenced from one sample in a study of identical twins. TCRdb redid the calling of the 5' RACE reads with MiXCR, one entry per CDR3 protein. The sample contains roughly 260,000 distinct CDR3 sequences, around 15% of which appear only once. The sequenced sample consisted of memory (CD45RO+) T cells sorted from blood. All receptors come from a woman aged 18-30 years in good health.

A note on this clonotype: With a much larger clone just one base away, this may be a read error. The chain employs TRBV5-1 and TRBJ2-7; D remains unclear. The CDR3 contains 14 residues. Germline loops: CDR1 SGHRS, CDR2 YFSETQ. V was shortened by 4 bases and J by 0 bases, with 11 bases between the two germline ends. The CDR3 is CASSMEEISYEQYF. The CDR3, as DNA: TGCGCCAGCAGCATGGAAGAGATCTCCTACGAGCAGTACTTC.

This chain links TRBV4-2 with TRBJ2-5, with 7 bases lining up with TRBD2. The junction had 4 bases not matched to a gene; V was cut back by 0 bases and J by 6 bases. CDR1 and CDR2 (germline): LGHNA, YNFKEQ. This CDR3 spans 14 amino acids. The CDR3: CASSQDISGKTQYF. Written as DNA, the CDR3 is TGTGCCAGCAGCCAAGATATAAGCGGGAAGACCCAGTACTTC.

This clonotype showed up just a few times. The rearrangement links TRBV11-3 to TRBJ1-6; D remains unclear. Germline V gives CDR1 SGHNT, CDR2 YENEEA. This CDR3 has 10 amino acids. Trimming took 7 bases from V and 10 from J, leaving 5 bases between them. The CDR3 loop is CASTQSPLHF. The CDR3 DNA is TGTGCCAGCACGCAGTCACCCCTCCACTTT.

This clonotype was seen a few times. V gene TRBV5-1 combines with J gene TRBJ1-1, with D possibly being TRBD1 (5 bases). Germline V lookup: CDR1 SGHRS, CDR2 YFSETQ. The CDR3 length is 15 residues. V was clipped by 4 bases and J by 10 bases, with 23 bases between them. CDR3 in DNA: TGCGCCAGCAGCCGGACAAGTCCTCAAACTGAGGGAGCTTTCTTT. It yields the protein CASSRTSPQTEGAFF.

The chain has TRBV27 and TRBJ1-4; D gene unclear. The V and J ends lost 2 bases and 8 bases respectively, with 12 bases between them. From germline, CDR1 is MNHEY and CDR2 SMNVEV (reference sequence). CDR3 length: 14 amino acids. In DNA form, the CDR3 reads TGTGCCAGCAGTTTAATAGGGAGTGGAGAAAAACTGTTTTTT. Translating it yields CASSLIGSGEKLFF. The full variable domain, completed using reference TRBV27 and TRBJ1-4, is EAQVTQNPRYLITVTGKKLTVTCSQNMNHEYMSWYRQDPGLGLRQIYYSMNVEVTDKGDVPEGYKVSRKEKRNFPLILESPSPNQTSLYFCASSLIGSGEKLFFGSGTQLSVL.

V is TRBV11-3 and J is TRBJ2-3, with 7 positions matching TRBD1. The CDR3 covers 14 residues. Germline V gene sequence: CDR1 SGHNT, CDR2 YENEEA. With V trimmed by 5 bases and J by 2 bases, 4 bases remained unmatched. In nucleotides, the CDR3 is TGTGCCAGCAGCGCAGACAGGGACACAGATACGCAGTATTTT. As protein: CASSADRDTDTQYF. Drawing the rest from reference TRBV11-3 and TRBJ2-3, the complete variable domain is EAGVVQSPRYKIIEKKQPVAFWCNPISGHNTLYWYLQNLGQGPELLIRYENEEAVDDSQLPKDRFSAERLKGVDSTLKIQPAELGDSAVYLCASSADRDTDTQYFGPGTRLTVL.

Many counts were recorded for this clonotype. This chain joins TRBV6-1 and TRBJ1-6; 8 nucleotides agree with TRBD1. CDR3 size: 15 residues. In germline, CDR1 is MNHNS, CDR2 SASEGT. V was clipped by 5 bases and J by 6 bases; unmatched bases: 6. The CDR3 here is CASSPQDRVNSPLHF. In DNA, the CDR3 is TGTGCCAGCAGTCCCCAGGACAGGGTTAATTCACCCCTCCACTTT.

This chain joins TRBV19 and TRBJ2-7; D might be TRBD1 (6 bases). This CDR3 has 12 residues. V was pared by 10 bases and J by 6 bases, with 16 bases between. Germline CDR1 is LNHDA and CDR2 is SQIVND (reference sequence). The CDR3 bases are TGTGCCACTGGGCAGGGGATAAGCGAGCAGTACTTC. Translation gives CATGQGISEQYF.

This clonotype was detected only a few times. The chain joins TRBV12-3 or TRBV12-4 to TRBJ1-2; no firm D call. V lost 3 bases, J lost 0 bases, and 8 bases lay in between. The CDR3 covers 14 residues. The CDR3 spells CASSLGRANYGYTF. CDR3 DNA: TGTGCCAGCAGTTTGGGCAGAGCTAACTATGGCTACACCTTC.

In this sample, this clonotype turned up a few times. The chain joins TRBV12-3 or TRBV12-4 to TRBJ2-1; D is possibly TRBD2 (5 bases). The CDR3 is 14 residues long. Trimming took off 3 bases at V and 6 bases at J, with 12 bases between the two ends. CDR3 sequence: CASSLVAAANEQFF. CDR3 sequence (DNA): TGTGCCAGCAGTTTGGTCGCAGCGGCCAATGAGCAGTTCTTC.

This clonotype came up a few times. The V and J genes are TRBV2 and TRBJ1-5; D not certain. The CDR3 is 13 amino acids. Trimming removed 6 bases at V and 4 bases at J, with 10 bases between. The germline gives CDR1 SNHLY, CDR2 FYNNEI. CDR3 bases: TGTGCCAGCAGGAGACGAACAAATCAGCCCCAGCATTTT. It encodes CASRRRTNQPQHF.

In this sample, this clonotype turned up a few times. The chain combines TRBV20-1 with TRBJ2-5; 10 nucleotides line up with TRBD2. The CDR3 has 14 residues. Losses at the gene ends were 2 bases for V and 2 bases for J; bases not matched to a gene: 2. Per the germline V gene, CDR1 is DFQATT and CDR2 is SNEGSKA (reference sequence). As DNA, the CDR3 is TGCAGTGCTAGACTAGCGGGGGTTCAAGAGACCCAGTACTTC. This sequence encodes CSARLAGVQETQYF.

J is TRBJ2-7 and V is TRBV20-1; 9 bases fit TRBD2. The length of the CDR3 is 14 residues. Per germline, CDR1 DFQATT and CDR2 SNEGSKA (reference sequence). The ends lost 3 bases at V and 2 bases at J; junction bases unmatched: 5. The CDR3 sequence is CSASSEREAYEQYF. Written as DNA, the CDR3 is TGCAGTGCTAGTAGTGAGCGGGAGGCCTACGAGCAGTACTTC.

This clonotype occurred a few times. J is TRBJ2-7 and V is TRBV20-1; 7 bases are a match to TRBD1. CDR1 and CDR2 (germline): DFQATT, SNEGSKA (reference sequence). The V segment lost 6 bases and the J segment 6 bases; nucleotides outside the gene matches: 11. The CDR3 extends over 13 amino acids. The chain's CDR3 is CSALTGWVSEQYF. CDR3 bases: TGCAGTGCATTGACAGGGTGGGTCTCCGAGCAGTACTTC.

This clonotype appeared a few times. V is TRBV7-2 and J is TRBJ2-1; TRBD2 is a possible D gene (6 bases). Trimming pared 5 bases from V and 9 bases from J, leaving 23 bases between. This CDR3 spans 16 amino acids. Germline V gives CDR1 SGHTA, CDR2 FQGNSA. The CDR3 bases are TGTGCCAGCAGCATCTCACCCGGGGACTCAAGCAGTGAGCAGTTCTTC. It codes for CASSISPGDSSSEQFF.

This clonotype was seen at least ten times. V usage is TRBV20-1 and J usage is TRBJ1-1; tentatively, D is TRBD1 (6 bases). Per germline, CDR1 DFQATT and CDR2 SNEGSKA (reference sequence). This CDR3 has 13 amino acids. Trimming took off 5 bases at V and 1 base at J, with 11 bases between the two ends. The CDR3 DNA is TGCAGTGCTGCACAGGGACAGAACACTGAAGCTTTCTTT. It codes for CSAAQGQNTEAFF.

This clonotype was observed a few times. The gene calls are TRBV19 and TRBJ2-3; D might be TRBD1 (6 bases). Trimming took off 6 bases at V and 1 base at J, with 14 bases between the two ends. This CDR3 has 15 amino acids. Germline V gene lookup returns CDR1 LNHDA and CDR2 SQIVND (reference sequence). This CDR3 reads CASRSTGFGTDTQYF. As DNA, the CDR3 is TGTGCCAGTAGATCCACAGGGTTCGGCACAGATACGCAGTATTTT.

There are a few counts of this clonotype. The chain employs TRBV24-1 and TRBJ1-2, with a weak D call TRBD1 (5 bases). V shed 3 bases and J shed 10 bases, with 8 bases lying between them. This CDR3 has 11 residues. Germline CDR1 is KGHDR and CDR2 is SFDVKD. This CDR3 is CATSDGGIYTF. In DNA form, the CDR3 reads TGTGCCACCAGTGATGGGGGTATCTACACCTTC.

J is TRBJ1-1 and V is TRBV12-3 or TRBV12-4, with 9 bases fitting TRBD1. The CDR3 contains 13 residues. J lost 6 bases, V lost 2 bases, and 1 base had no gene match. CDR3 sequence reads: CASSLRTGAEAFF. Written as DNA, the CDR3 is TGTGCCAGCAGTTTAAGGACAGGGGCTGAAGCTTTCTTT.

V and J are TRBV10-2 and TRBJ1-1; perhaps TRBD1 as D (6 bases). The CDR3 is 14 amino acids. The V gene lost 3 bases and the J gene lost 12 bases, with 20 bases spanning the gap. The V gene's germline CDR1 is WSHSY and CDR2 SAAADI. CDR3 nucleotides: TGCGCCAGCAGTGAACCCTCCGGGGGGCCGAGGTCTTTCTTT. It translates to CASSEPSGGPRSFF.

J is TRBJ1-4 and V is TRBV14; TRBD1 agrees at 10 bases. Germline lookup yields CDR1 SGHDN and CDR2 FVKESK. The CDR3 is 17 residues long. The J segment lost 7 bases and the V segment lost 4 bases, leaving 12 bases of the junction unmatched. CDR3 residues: CASSPDRGQNWSEKLFF. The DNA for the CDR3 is TGTGCCAGCAGCCCCGACAGGGGGCAGAATTGGAGTGAAAAACTGTTTTTT.

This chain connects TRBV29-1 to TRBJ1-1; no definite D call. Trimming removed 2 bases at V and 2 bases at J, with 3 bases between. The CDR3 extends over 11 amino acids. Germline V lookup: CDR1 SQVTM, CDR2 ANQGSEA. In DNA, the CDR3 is TGCAGCGTTGAATCAAACACTGAAGCTTTCTTT. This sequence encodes CSVESNTEAFF.